The present entry profiles one TCR beta chain with its context. Distinct nucleotide sequences in the sample also encode this CDR3. This record comes from a study of shared clonotypes between healthy human individuals. The method was immunoSEQ multiplex PCR; TCRdb's version includes in-frame clones alone and lacks a portion of them. The sample consists of around 1 million clones, around 80% of them appearing once. J lost 4 bases, V lost 0 bases, and 0 bases had no gene match. CDR1 KGHSH and CDR2 LQKENI come from the germline V gene. The CDR3 is 16 amino acids. This sequence joins TRBV18 and TRBJ2-5; 15 nucleotides match TRBD2. The receptor's source is a man younger than 30 in good health. Input material: memory CD4+ T cells sorted from blood. Documented subset: CD45RA-negative fraction. CDR3 sequence: CASSPPGLAGGETQYF. Written as DNA, the CDR3 is TGTGCCAGCTCACCACCGGGACTAGCGGGAGGAGAGACCCAGTACTTC.